The rows below give T cell receptor beta chains drawn from one sample of a study of OX40 agonist ivuxolimab in advanced cancers. TCRdb keeps only in-frame clones here, not all; method: immunoSEQ multiplex PCR. The sample shows fewer than 25,000 clones, 75% to 90% of them seen only once. Material: CD4+ or CD8+ T cells sorted from blood, obtained in a trial of the OX40 agonist ivuxolimab. These receptors were taken from an adult with an advanced solid tumor such as melanoma, head and neck, liver or kidney cancer. Each CDR3 is given with its conserved first and last residue. The D gene is left open where the match is weak. Clone size is given for some rows only: seen once, a few or many times, or a class if the clone is expanded.

length	V	D	J	size	CDR3	DNA
15	TRBV7-2	TRBD1	TRBJ2-7	NA	CASSSRDRRSYEQYF	TGTGCCAGCAGCTCCCGGGACAGGAGATCCTACGAGCAGTACTTC
13	TRBV5-1	NA	TRBJ1-2	NA	CASSLLDSYGYTF	TGCGCCAGCAGCCTATTGGACAGCTATGGCTACACCTTC
14	TRBV19	NA	TRBJ1-2	few	CASSRGGRVRGYTF	TGTGCCAGTAGCCGGGGAGGGAGGGTCCGGGGCTACACCTTC
13	TRBV18	NA	TRBJ1-5	NA	CASSPRTDQPQHF	TGTGCCAGCTCACCTAGGACTGATCAGCCCCAGCATTTT
15	TRBV4-3	NA	TRBJ1-4	once	CASSQGFGGDEKLFF	TGCGCCAGCAGCCAAGGGTTTGGGGGGGATGAAAAACTGTTTTTT
16	TRBV7-3	TRBD2	TRBJ2-1	once	CASSLTSGASYNEQFF	TGTGCCAGCAGCTTAACTAGCGGGGCCTCCTACAATGAGCAGTTCTTC
16	TRBV5-4	NA	TRBJ2-3	few	CASSLATTRTTDTQYF	TGTGCCAGCAGCTTGGCGACCACGCGAACCACAGATACGCAGTATTTT
17	TRBV9	TRBD2	TRBJ2-3	NA	CASSVAAAGGRADTQYF	TGTGCCAGCAGCGTAGCGGCCGCGGGGGGGCGGGCAGATACGCAGTATTTT
16	TRBV5-5	NA	TRBJ1-3	NA	CASSRGQPRSGNTIYF	TGTGCCAGCAGTCGGGGGCAGCCTCGCTCTGGAAACACCATATATTTT
14	TRBV5-5	TRBD1	TRBJ2-7	NA	CASSRGQGRNEQYF	TGTGCCAGCAGCCGGGGACAGGGAAGGAACGAGCAGTACTTC
16	TRBV6-6	TRBD2	TRBJ2-7	NA	CASSYSGLAIGGEQYF	TGTGCCAGCAGTTACTCGGGACTAGCGATCGGGGGCGAGCAGTACTTC
15	TRBV2	NA	TRBJ2-1	medium-sized	CASSDPGQLNNEQFF	TGTGCCAGCAGTGACCCGGGACAACTGAACAATGAGCAGTTCTTC
14	TRBV5-1	NA	TRBJ2-3	NA	CASSKEGGVDTQYF	TGCGCCAGCAGCAAGGAAGGGGGAGTAGATACGCAGTATTTT
15	TRBV11-2	TRBD2	TRBJ2-7	NA	CASSQRLAGPYEQYF	TGTGCCAGCAGCCAACGACTAGCGGGCCCCTACGAGCAGTACTTC
16	TRBV6-5	NA	TRBJ1-3	once	CASSSKRTASGNTIYF	TGTGCCAGCAGTTCGAAACGGACAGCCTCTGGAAACACCATATATTTT
18	TRBV19	TRBD2	TRBJ2-7	once	CASSIEGRLAGGLNEQYF	TGTGCCAGTAGTATAGAAGGGAGACTAGCGGGAGGCCTCAACGAGCAGTACTTC
14	TRBV7-2	NA	TRBJ2-2	NA	CASSQQRNTGELFF	TGTGCCAGCAGCCAACAGAGAAACACCGGGGAGCTGTTTTTT
16	TRBV6-1	TRBD1	TRBJ2-4	NA	CASSEFDRGAKNIQYF	TGTGCCAGCAGTGAATTCGACAGGGGGGCCAAAAACATTCAGTACTTC
16	TRBV29-1	NA	TRBJ2-7	NA	CSVEVPRSPRTYEQYF	TGCAGCGTTGAAGTTCCTCGTTCCCCCCGGACCTACGAGCAGTACTTC
14	TRBV19	TRBD1	TRBJ2-3	NA	CASSPRTGWDTQYF	TGTGCCAGTAGCCCCCGGACAGGTTGGGATACGCAGTATTTT
13	TRBV2	TRBD1	TRBJ1-1	NA	CASSPRGQREAFF	TGTGCCAGCAGTCCTCGGGGACAGAGAGAAGCTTTCTTT
14	TRBV19	NA	TRBJ2-3	NA	CASSLRPVADTQYF	TGTGCCAGTAGTCTTAGACCGGTCGCCGATACGCAGTATTTT
14	TRBV5-6	TRBD1	TRBJ2-5	NA	CASSFGQGEETQYF	TGTGCCAGCAGCTTCGGACAGGGGGAAGAGACCCAGTACTTC
15	TRBV10-3	NA	TRBJ2-2	NA	CAISDPGTETGELFF	TGTGCCATCAGTGACCCCGGGACCGAGACCGGGGAGCTGTTTTTT
12	TRBV5-1	NA	TRBJ2-7	NA	CASSLGANEQYF	TGCGCCAGCAGCTTGGGAGCGAACGAGCAGTACTTC
16	TRBV15	NA	TRBJ1-4	NA	CATSRGVDSLNEKLFF	TGTGCCACCAGCAGAGGAGTAGACAGCCTTAATGAAAAACTGTTTTTT
17	TRBV30	TRBD2	TRBJ2-1	NA	CAWSVRLAGGLYNEQFF	TGTGCCTGGAGTGTACGGCTAGCGGGAGGGCTCTACAATGAGCAGTTCTTC
15	TRBV19	NA	TRBJ1-5	NA	CASSFSAGIGGPQHF	TGTGCCAGTAGTTTTTCAGCAGGGATAGGGGGGCCCCAGCATTTT
14	TRBV6-5	TRBD1	TRBJ1-1	NA	CASRSGQGDTEAFF	TGTGCCAGCAGATCCGGACAGGGCGACACTGAAGCTTTCTTT